This TCR beta chain was captured in a study of blood T cells in healthy people across ages. Germline-derived CDR1 and CDR2 are LGHNA and YNFKEQ. V dropped 0 bases and J dropped 5; count of bases not matched to a gene: 4. This CDR3 region has 15 residues. Drawn from each donor were approximately 10 milliliters of peripheral blood. Next came a second PCR, run for about 7 to 12 cycles, which used a sample-barcoded 5' primer along with a J-beta primer mix. Carrying 12 random nucleotides, a template-switch adaptor labeled each individual cDNA molecule. TCRdb ran MiXCR on the 5' RACE reads and lists one entry per CDR3 protein. The repertoire holds fewer than 2 million distinct CDR3 sequences, about 39% seen once, with approximately 22% in the top ten.

This TCR came from a human donor in good health. Sequenced material: blood. V is TRBV4-2 and J is TRBJ1-5, with 7 nucleotides matching TRBD1. In DNA form, the CDR3 reads TGTGCCAGCAGCCAAGATAAGGGGGCGCATCAGCCCCAGCATTTT. Its protein is CASSQDKGAHQPQHF.